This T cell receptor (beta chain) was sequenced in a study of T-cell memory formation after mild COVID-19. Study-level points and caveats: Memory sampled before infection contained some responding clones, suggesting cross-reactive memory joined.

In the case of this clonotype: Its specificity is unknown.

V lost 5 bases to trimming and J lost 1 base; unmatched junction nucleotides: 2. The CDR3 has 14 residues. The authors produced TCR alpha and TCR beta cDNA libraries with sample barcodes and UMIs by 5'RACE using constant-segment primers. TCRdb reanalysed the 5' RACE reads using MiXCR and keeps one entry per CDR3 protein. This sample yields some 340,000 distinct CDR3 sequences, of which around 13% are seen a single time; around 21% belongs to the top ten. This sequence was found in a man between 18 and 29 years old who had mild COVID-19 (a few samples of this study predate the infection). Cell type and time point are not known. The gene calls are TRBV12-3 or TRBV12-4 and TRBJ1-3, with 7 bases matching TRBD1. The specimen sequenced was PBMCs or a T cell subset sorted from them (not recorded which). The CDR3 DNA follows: TGTGCCAGCAGTCGACAGGGATCTGGAAACACCATATATTTT. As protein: CASSRQGSGNTIYF.